The clone carrying this TCR beta chain came up a few times. The target antigen is unknown. V lost 4 bases to trimming and J lost 12 bases; unmatched junction nucleotides: 6. The CDR3 is 13 amino acids. Germline values: CDR1 SGHRS, CDR2 YFSETQ. The sample belongs to a study of blood T cells in healthy people across ages. Findings and caveats of the study: Long-lived donors carried more naive CD4+ cells and greater diversity than aged donors.

Then a second PCR, running about 7 to 11 cycles, was carried out with a sample-barcoded 5' primer and a J-beta primer mix. TCRdb re-called the 5' RACE reads with MiXCR, one entry per CDR3 protein. The sample holds 700,000 or so distinct CDR3 sequences, around a fifth seen once. The clonotype originates from a man aged 65-85 years in good health. This chain joins TRBV5-1 and TRBJ1-4, with 10 bases that match TRBD1. Sequencing used blood. The CDR3: CASSVDRGSELFF. DNA for the CDR3: TGCGCCAGCAGCGTGGACAGGGGGTCGGAACTGTTTTTT.